A selection of T cell receptor beta chains follows, all from one sample in a study of T cell repertoires in cytomegalovirus infection. TCRdb reprocessed the reads with MiXCR, giving one entry per CDR3 protein. In the table there are about 680,000 distinct CDR3 sequences, more than 20% of which are singletons. The sequencing sample was made of CD8+ T cells from PBMCs. The receptors were sampled from a human donor in good health (CMV status not recorded). Some clones in this sample may be carry-over from other donors' samples. CDR3s include the opening cysteine and the closing phenylalanine or tryptophan. The D gene is left open where the match is weak. Rows may omit the clone size; those that give it use once, few, many or a size class.

>.|TRBJ2-7|.|TRBV7-9
CASSLARGEQYF
TGTGCCAGCAGCTTAGCCCGGGGCGAGCAGTACTTC
>.|TRBJ2-3|.|TRBV14
CASSAKGLADTQYF
TGTGCCAGCAGCGCCAAGGGGTTGGCAGATACGCAGTATTTT
>TRBD2|TRBJ2-1|.|TRBV5-1
CASSLAGGGGAFYNEQFF
TGCGCCAGCAGCTTGGCCGGGGGCGGGGGGGCCTTCTACAATGAGCAGTTCTTC
>.|TRBJ2-6|few|TRBV10-3
CAISDSKWTGANVLTF
TGTGCCATCAGTGACTCCAAGTGGACTGGGGCCAACGTCCTGACTTTC
>.|TRBJ2-1|.|TRBV29-1
CSVETRNPNEQFF
TGCAGCGTTGAAACCAGGAACCCCAATGAGCAGTTCTTC
>.|TRBJ2-3|.|TRBV6-2/TRBV6-3
CASITTGTDTQYF
TGTGCCAGCATCACAACAGGGACAGATACGCAGTATTTT
>.|TRBJ1-1|few|TRBV19
CASRQGGYPEAFF
TGTGCCAGTAGACAGGGTGGTTATCCTGAAGCTTTCTTT
>.|TRBJ1-5|many|TRBV7-8
CASSFEGHQPQHF
TGTGCCAGCAGCTTTGAAGGACATCAGCCCCAGCATTTT
>TRBD2|TRBJ2-1|few|TRBV28
CASSSGLAGLEYNEQFF
TGTGCCAGCAGCTCAGGACTAGCGGGGCTAGAATACAATGAGCAGTTCTTC
>.|TRBJ1-1|.|TRBV13
CASTLEEHTEAFF
TGTGCCAGCACCCTGGAAGAACACACTGAAGCTTTCTTT
>TRBD2|TRBJ2-3|many|TRBV7-2
CASSLPSAGGPDTQYF
TGTGCCAGCAGCCTCCCTAGTGCGGGGGGGCCGGATACGCAGTATTTT
>TRBD1|TRBJ1-2|.|TRBV28
CASSTPPPGQRNYGYTF
TGTGCCAGCAGTACCCCCCCCCCGGGACAGCGAAACTATGGCTACACCTTC
>.|TRBJ2-3|few|TRBV15
CATSRAGTTDTQYF
TGTGCCACCAGCAGAGCCGGGACCACAGATACGCAGTATTTT
>TRBD2|TRBJ2-3|.|TRBV7-9
CASSSPGLARDTQYF
TGTGCCAGCAGCTCACCGGGACTAGCAAGAGATACGCAGTATTTT
>TRBD1|TRBJ2-7|.|TRBV4-1
CASSQMTGENEQYF
TGCGCCAGCAGCCAGATGACAGGGGAGAACGAGCAGTACTTC
>.|TRBJ1-5|.|TRBV14
CASSQWPNQPQHF
TGTGCCAGCAGCCAGTGGCCCAATCAGCCCCAGCATTTT
>.|TRBJ2-3|few|TRBV6-8
CASSYSLARRGADTQYF
TGTGCCAGCAGTTACTCTTTAGCGCGGAGGGGGGCAGATACGCAGTATTTT
>TRBD1|TRBJ1-4|many|TRBV12-3/TRBV12-4
CASSLYRNRDRGNEKLFF
TGTGCCAGCAGTTTATATCGGAACCGGGACAGGGGTAATGAAAAACTGTTTTTT
>TRBD2|TRBJ2-7|few|TRBV3-1
CASSQEPGLAGYEQYF
TGTGCCAGCAGCCAAGAACCCGGACTAGCAGGATACGAGCAGTACTTC
>.|TRBJ2-4|.|TRBV28
CASSFTVAKNIQYF
TGTGCCAGCAGTTTTACGGTAGCCAAAAACATTCAGTACTTC
>.|TRBJ1-2|.|TRBV25-1
CASSEADWNYGYTF
TGTGCCAGCAGTGAGGCGGACTGGAACTATGGCTACACCTTC
>.|TRBJ2-4|many|TRBV7-8
CASSEAKNIQYF
TGTGCCTCCTCGGAGGCCAAAAACATTCAGTACTTC
>.|TRBJ1-6|.|TRBV5-1
CASSLALAGDSPLHF
TGCGCCAGCAGCTTGGCCCTGGCAGGGGATTCACCCCTCCACTTT
>.|TRBJ2-2|few|TRBV6-2/TRBV6-3
CASSKRTGELFF
TGTGCCAGCAGTAAAAGAACCGGGGAGCTGTTTTTT
>TRBD1|TRBJ2-1|.|TRBV20-1
CSTSFAGTGAYNEQFF
TGCAGTACTAGTTTCGCCGGGACAGGGGCGTACAATGAGCAGTTCTTC
>.|TRBJ2-5|few|TRBV6-5
CASRAGIQETQYF
TGTGCCAGCAGGGCCGGGATCCAAGAGACCCAGTACTTC
>.|TRBJ1-4|few|TRBV2
CASSPGVSNEKLFF
TGTGCCAGCAGTCCAGGGGTTTCTAATGAAAAACTGTTTTTT
>TRBD2|TRBJ2-5|.|TRBV20-1
CSARAPSLAGGQYQETQYF
TGCAGTGCTAGAGCCCCTTCGTTAGCGGGGGGTCAATACCAAGAGACCCAGTACTTC
>TRBD2|TRBJ2-5|.|TRBV7-9
CASSPRLAGVGTQYF
TGTGCCAGCAGCCCCAGACTAGCGGGGGTGGGGACCCAGTACTTC
>.|TRBJ2-3|many|TRBV7-2
CASSSATGGTDTQYF
TGTGCCAGCAGCTCTGCGACAGGAGGGACGGATACGCAGTATTTT
>.|TRBJ1-1|once|TRBV13
CASSPGVESIEAFF
TGTGCCAGCAGCCCAGGGGTGGAGTCCATTGAAGCTTTCTTT
>.|TRBJ2-3|few|TRBV28
CASTQGERVFTDTQYF
TGTGCCAGCACCCAAGGGGAGAGGGTTTTTACAGATACGCAGTATTTT
>.|TRBJ1-1|.|TRBV14
CASSPRGGPYTEAFF
TGTGCCAGCAGCCCCCGGGGGGGACCATACACTGAAGCTTTCTTT
>TRBD1|TRBJ1-3|.|TRBV20-1
CSAENPGQVPSSSGNTIYF
TGCAGTGCTGAGAACCCGGGACAGGTGCCTTCGAGCTCTGGAAACACCATATATTTT
>TRBD1|TRBJ2-7|.|TRBV5-1
CASSGPGQGDSYEQYF
TGCGCCAGCAGCGGCCCGGGACAGGGTGATTCCTACGAGCAGTACTTC
>TRBD1|TRBJ1-2|.|TRBV7-9
CATLRTGDDYGYTF
TGTGCCACCTTAAGGACAGGGGACGACTATGGCTACACCTTC
>.|TRBJ2-7|.|TRBV5-6
CASSLDPVNSYEQYF
TGTGCCAGCAGCTTGGATCCGGTAAACTCCTACGAGCAGTACTTC
>TRBD1|TRBJ2-5|.|TRBV6-6
CASSYITGGETQYF
TGTGCCAGCAGTTATATCACAGGGGGGGAGACCCAGTACTTC
>.|TRBJ2-5|.|TRBV7-6
CASSPPGWGEETQYF
TGTGCCAGCAGCCCACCCGGTTGGGGGGAAGAGACCCAGTACTTC
>.|TRBJ2-2|few|TRBV6-2/TRBV6-3
CASSYGSGYTGELFF
TGTGCCAGCAGTTACGGGTCGGGCTACACCGGGGAGCTGTTTTTT
>.|TRBJ1-2|many|TRBV7-9
CASTRGGYGYTF
TGTGCCAGCACCAGAGGGGGTTATGGCTACACCTTC
>.|TRBJ1-1|few|TRBV14
CASRASWNTEAFF
TGTGCCAGCAGGGCTTCATGGAACACTGAAGCTTTCTTT
>.|TRBJ1-6|few|TRBV14
CASSQEGRVLHF
TGTGCCAGCAGCCAAGAGGGTCGAGTCCTCCACTTT
>.|TRBJ2-1|many|TRBV12-5
CASGLGTDNEQFF
TGTGCTAGTGGTTTGGGGACCGACAATGAGCAGTTCTTC
>.|TRBJ2-1|.|TRBV6-2/TRBV6-3
CASSYLTDISYNEQFF
TGTGCCAGCAGTTATCTGACAGATATCTCCTACAATGAGCAGTTCTTC
>.|TRBJ2-5|many|TRBV6-1
CASSEGLRWTQYF
TGTGCCAGCAGTGAAGGGCTACGTTGGACCCAGTACTTC